What follows is one T cell receptor (beta chain) and its context. 13 Jbeta primers and 60 Vbeta primers were used for the PCR. Profiled with immunoSEQ multiplex PCR; TCRdb holds only in-frame clones, not every one. This sample has some 140,000 clones; around two thirds occur once, and the top ten carry more than 3.5%. This specimen comes from a study of cytomegalovirus exposure and HLA in healthy donors. This CDR3 has 15 residues. V lost 6 bases and J 7 bases, leaving 22 bases between the germline ends. Germline V gene sequence: CDR1 SQVTM, CDR2 ANQGSEA. The chain joins TRBV29-1 to TRBJ1-3; D ambiguous. The TCR comes from a man aged 18 to 35 in good health and CMV-seropositive. The material sequenced was PBMCs. The CDR3 DNA sequence: TGCAGCGTGCGTACAAGGTCCCCTCTCAGGAACACCATATATTTT. The encoded protein is CSVRTRSPLRNTIYF.